This passage covers 21 T cell receptor beta chains from one sample sequenced in a study of human CD8 memory T cell subsets. Libraries targeted TCR beta using 5' RACE with UMIs. TCRdb reanalyzed the 5' RACE reads, giving one entry per CDR3 protein sequence and no DNA. The sample totals fewer than 20,000 distinct CDR3 sequences. Sequencing used CD8+ T cells from PBMCs. The receptor set was obtained from a human donor in good health.

The chain joins TRBV7-9 to TRBJ2-5; TCRdb names TRBD1, which stays unverified in the absence of DNA. The CDR3 sequence is 15 residues long. The germline gives CDR1 SEHNR, CDR2 FQNEAQ (reference sequence). CDR3 protein: CASSPDREAQETQYF.

This clonotype counts as medium-sized by frequency. The genes are TRBV20-1 and TRBJ2-1; TCRdb's D gene call, TRBD2, goes unchecked for lack of DNA. The CDR3 runs 16 residues. Germline V gene data show CDR1 as DFQATT and CDR2 as SNEGSKA (reference sequence). Here the CDR3 reads CSARGPGLRQADEQFF.

The rearrangement joins TRBV11-2 to TRBJ2-1; TCRdb names TRBD1, which stays unverified in the absence of DNA. This CDR3 has 17 amino acids. Germline assignment: CDR1 SGHAT and CDR2 FQNNGV. CDR3 sequence: CASSFYKSRTGKNEQFF.

The V call is TRBV28, the J call TRBJ1-5; there is no DNA to check the TCRdb D call of TRBD1. The CDR3 has 15 amino acids. In germline, CDR1 is MDHEN, CDR2 SYDVKM. The CDR3 protein is CASSWTGNLNQPQHF.

This chain uses TRBV6-5 with TRBJ1-2. The CDR3 consists of 14 residues. Germline CDR1 MNHEY, CDR2 SVGAGI. Here the CDR3 reads CASTKRATFNGYTF.

The chain joins TRBV20-1 to TRBJ2-5; TCRdb designates TRBD1, a call that cannot be tested without DNA. This CDR3 has 15 amino acids. Germline CDR1 and CDR2: DFQATT and SNEGSKA (reference sequence). The CDR3 reads CSARDRGGRKETQYF.

The chain joins TRBV29-1 to TRBJ2-7; the TCRdb call, TRBD1, lacks DNA for checking. Germline V CDR1 and CDR2: SQVTM, ANQGSEA. The CDR3 spans 16 residues. The CDR3 loop is CSVDTLSPGSRYEQYF.

The J gene is TRBJ2-7, the V gene TRBV28; TCRdb designates TRBD2, a call that cannot be tested without DNA. CDR1 is MDHEN, CDR2 SYDVKM, per germline. CDR3 length: 14 amino acids. The CDR3 protein is CATTSLTSGKERYF.

CDR3 amino acids: CASSEYQETYEQYF. The rearrangement links TRBV2 to TRBJ2-7. The CDR3 consists of 14 residues. Germline-derived CDR1 and CDR2 are SNHLY and FYNNEI.

V and J are TRBV12-3 or TRBV12-4 and TRBJ1-5. This CDR3 has 14 amino acids. The CDR3 reads CASSSRYSNQPQHF.

The chain is built from TRBV29-1 and TRBJ1-2; the D call from TCRdb, TRBD1, cannot be confirmed without DNA. Per the germline V gene, CDR1 is SQVTM and CDR2 is ANQGSEA. The CDR3 has 13 residues. CDR3 sequence reads: CSARVPVLYGYTF.

The chain uses TRBV7-3 and TRBJ1-1; TCRdb reports TRBD1, a call that lacks DNA to check it against. CDR1 is SGHTA and CDR2 is FQGTGA in the germline V gene. CDR3 length: 13 amino acids. This chain's CDR3 is CASSFGTGTEAFF.

This sequence joins TRBV7-2 and TRBJ1-2. CDR3 size: 12 residues. Germline CDR1 reads SGHTA; CDR2 reads FQGNSA. CDR3 sequence reads: CASSLGGTGYTF.

The gene calls are TRBV5-1 and TRBJ2-7; with no DNA, the TCRdb D assignment of TRBD1 cannot be verified. The CDR3 sequence is 12 residues long. Germline CDR1 and CDR2: SGHRS and YFSETQ. The CDR3 protein is CASSPPANEQYF.

This rearrangement joins TRBV27 to TRBJ1-2; without DNA, the TCRdb call of TRBD1 cannot be checked. From germline, CDR1 is MNHEY and CDR2 SMNVEV (reference sequence). This CDR3 comprises 13 residues. The CDR3 loop reads CASSWGPSYGYTF.

The chain links TRBV29-1 to TRBJ2-3; TCRdb designates TRBD1, a call that cannot be tested without DNA. CDR1 is SQVTM, CDR2 ANQGSEA, per germline. The CDR3 contains 15 residues. CDR3 region: CSVQVWGASTDTQYF.

This chain links TRBV3-1 with TRBJ2-1; TCRdb proposes TRBD1, but this gene call is untestable without DNA. Looked up from germline, CDR1 is LGHDT and CDR2 is YNNKEL (reference sequence). The CDR3 runs to 17 residues. The CDR3 sequence is CASSLVDRDSSYNEQFF.

CDR3 protein: CASSTLDSATYGYTF. The chain couples TRBV6-5 to TRBJ1-2; the TRBD1 assignment by TCRdb is unverifiable without DNA. Germline assignment: CDR1 MNHEY and CDR2 SVGAGI. There are 15 residues in the CDR3.

The chain links TRBV6-5 to TRBJ2-5; TCRdb calls TRBD2, which cannot be checked without DNA. Germline V gene sequence: CDR1 MNHEY, CDR2 SVGAGI. The CDR3 has 15 residues. Here the CDR3 reads CASRIRPGLQETQYF.

The genes are TRBV28 and TRBJ1-2; the TCRdb D gene call, TRBD1, has no DNA to confirm it. CDR3 length: 14 residues. CDR1 is MDHEN, CDR2 SYDVKM, per germline. The CDR3 is CASSPNRGREGYTF.

The chain combines TRBV19 with TRBJ2-7; TCRdb's D call of TRBD2 is untestable without DNA. CDR3 length: 15 amino acids. Germline assignment: CDR1 LNHDA and CDR2 SQIVND (reference sequence). CDR3 sequence reads: CASSPSGTSGYEQYF.